Listed below are T cell receptor beta chains from one sample, sequenced in a study of cytomegalovirus exposure and HLA in healthy donors. Profiling relied on immunoSEQ multiplex PCR, and the TCRdb table lists in-frame clones only, not all of them. The sample has around 100,000 clones, approximately 80% seen once. Sequenced: PBMCs. All receptors derive from a woman in her sixties or seventies in good health and CMV-seropositive. Each CDR3 is given with its conserved first and last residue. The D gene is left open where the match is weak. Not all rows give a size; the values are once, few, many and, for expanded clones, a class.

v_call: TRBV28
cdr3_length: 15
d_call: TRBD1
clone_size: -
j_call: TRBJ1-5
cdr3_aa: CASSLRQGVNQPQHF
cdr3_nt: TGTGCCAGCAGTTTAAGACAGGGCGTGAATCAGCCCCAGCATTTT

v_call: TRBV2
cdr3_length: 15
d_call: TRBD1
clone_size: once
j_call: TRBJ1-2
cdr3_aa: CASSEAPDRGGGYTF
cdr3_nt: TGTGCCAGCAGTGAAGCGCCGGACAGGGGCGGTGGCTACACCTTC

v_call: TRBV7-2
cdr3_length: 17
d_call: TRBD2
clone_size: -
j_call: TRBJ2-7
cdr3_aa: CASSFPQRGGPFYEQYF
cdr3_nt: TGTGCCAGCAGCTTCCCGCAGCGGGGAGGGCCTTTCTACGAGCAGTACTTC

v_call: TRBV2
cdr3_length: 14
d_call: -
clone_size: -
j_call: TRBJ1-3
cdr3_aa: CASADSFSGNTIYF
cdr3_nt: TGTGCCAGCGCGGACAGTTTCTCTGGAAACACCATATATTTT

v_call: TRBV28
cdr3_length: 15
d_call: -
clone_size: -
j_call: TRBJ1-4
cdr3_aa: CASRTPLRANEKLFF
cdr3_nt: TGTGCCAGCCGCACCCCGTTGAGGGCTAATGAAAAACTGTTTTTT

v_call: TRBV19
cdr3_length: 15
d_call: -
clone_size: -
j_call: TRBJ1-5
cdr3_aa: CASKSDRASNQPQHF
cdr3_nt: TGTGCCAGTAAGTCAGACAGAGCAAGCAATCAGCCCCAGCATTTT

v_call: TRBV28
cdr3_length: 14
d_call: -
clone_size: -
j_call: TRBJ2-4
cdr3_aa: CASSNRAAKNIQYF
cdr3_nt: TGTGCCAGCAGTAACAGGGCTGCCAAAAACATTCAGTACTTC

v_call: TRBV2
cdr3_length: 12
d_call: -
clone_size: -
j_call: TRBJ1-1
cdr3_aa: CASRQGDTEAFF
cdr3_nt: TGTGCCAGCAGACAGGGTGACACTGAAGCTTTCTTT

v_call: TRBV7-2
cdr3_length: 14
d_call: TRBD2
clone_size: -
j_call: TRBJ2-7
cdr3_aa: CASSHGTREYEQYF
cdr3_nt: TGTGCCAGCAGCCACGGGACTAGAGAATACGAGCAGTACTTC

v_call: TRBV5-4
cdr3_length: 15
d_call: TRBD2
clone_size: -
j_call: TRBJ2-1
cdr3_aa: CASSLSGIMGNEQFF
cdr3_nt: TGTGCCAGCAGCCTGAGCGGGATTATGGGTAATGAGCAGTTCTTC

v_call: TRBV4-1
cdr3_length: 14
d_call: -
clone_size: -
j_call: TRBJ1-2
cdr3_aa: CASSHGGILYGYTF
cdr3_nt: TGCGCCAGCAGCCATGGAGGTATCCTCTATGGCTACACCTTC

v_call: TRBV11-2
cdr3_length: 12
d_call: -
clone_size: -
j_call: TRBJ1-2
cdr3_aa: CASSWGGDGYTF
cdr3_nt: TGTGCCAGCAGCTGGGGGGGAGATGGCTACACCTTC

v_call: TRBV6-1
cdr3_length: 15
d_call: TRBD2
clone_size: -
j_call: TRBJ2-7
cdr3_aa: CASILRGSGRSEQYF
cdr3_nt: TGTGCCAGCATCCTAAGGGGTAGCGGGAGATCCGAGCAGTACTTC

v_call: TRBV6-6
cdr3_length: 15
d_call: TRBD2
clone_size: -
j_call: TRBJ2-7
cdr3_aa: CASSYSTSGAYEQYF
cdr3_nt: TGTGCCAGCAGTTACTCGACCAGCGGGGCCTACGAGCAGTACTTC

v_call: TRBV10-1
cdr3_length: 13
d_call: -
clone_size: -
j_call: TRBJ2-3
cdr3_aa: CASSRQGTDTQYF
cdr3_nt: TGCGCCAGCAGTAGACAGGGCACAGATACGCAGTATTTT

v_call: TRBV7-3
cdr3_length: 14
d_call: -
clone_size: -
j_call: TRBJ2-2
cdr3_aa: CASSLSTNTGELFF
cdr3_nt: TGTGCCAGCAGCTTATCCACGAACACCGGGGAGCTGTTTTTT